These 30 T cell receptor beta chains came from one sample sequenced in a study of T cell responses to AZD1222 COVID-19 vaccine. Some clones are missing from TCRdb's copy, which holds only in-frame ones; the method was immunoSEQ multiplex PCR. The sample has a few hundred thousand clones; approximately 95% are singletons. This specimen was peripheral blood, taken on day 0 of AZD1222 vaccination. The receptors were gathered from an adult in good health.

The CDR3 spells CASRSQEVGETQYF. The CDR3 region has the DNA TGTGCCAGCAGAAGCCAGGAGGTAGGGGAGACCCAGTACTTC. The J gene is TRBJ2-5, the V gene TRBV6-5, with D perhaps TRBD2 (5 bases). V was clipped by 6 bases and J by 5 bases, with 16 bases between them. The CDR3 is 14 amino acids. The germline CDR1 and CDR2 sequences are MNHEY and SVGAGI.

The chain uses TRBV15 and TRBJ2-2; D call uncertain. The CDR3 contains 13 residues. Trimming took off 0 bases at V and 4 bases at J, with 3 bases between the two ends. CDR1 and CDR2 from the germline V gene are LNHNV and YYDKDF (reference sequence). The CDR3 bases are TGTGCCACCAGCAGAGATCTCACCGGGGAGCTGTTTTTT. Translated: CATSRDLTGELFF.

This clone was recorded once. CDR3 DNA: TGCAGCGCAGGGCGTCAAAGTGGTAACTATGGCTACACCTTC. Translation gives CSAGRQSGNYGYTF. This chain links TRBV29-1 with TRBJ1-2, with a weak D call TRBD1 (5 bases). Germline V gene lookup returns CDR1 SQVTM and CDR2 ANQGSEA. The CDR3 spans 14 residues. V was pared by 7 bases and J by 1 base, with 16 bases between.

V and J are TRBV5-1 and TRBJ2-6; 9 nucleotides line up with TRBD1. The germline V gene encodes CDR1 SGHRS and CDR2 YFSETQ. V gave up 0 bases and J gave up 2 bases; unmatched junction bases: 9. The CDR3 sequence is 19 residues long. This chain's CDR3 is CASSLARGDRATGANVLTF. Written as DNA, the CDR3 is TGCGCCAGCAGCTTGGCTCGGGGGGACAGGGCGACTGGGGCCAACGTCCTGACTTTC.

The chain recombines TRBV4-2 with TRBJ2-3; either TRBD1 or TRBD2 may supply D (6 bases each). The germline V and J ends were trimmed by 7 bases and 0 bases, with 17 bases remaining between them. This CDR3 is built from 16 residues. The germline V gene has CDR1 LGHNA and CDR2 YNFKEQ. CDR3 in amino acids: CASNRMGGRSTDTQYF. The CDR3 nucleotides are TGTGCCAGCAACCGAATGGGGGGCCGAAGCACAGATACGCAGTATTTT.

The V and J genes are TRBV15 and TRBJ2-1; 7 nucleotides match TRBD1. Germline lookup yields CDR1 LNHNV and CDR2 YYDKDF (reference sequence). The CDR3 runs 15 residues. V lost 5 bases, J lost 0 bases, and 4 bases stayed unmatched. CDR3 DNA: TGTGCCACCAGCCGGGACAGAAGCTCCTACAATGAGCAGTTCTTC. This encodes CATSRDRSSYNEQFF. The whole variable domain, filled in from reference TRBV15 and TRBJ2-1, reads DAMVIQNPRYQVTQFGKPVTLSCSQTLNHNVMYWYQQKSSQAPKLLFHYYDKDFNNEADTPDNFQSRRPNTSFCFLDIRSPGLGDTAMYLCATSRDRSSYNEQFFGPGTRLTVL.

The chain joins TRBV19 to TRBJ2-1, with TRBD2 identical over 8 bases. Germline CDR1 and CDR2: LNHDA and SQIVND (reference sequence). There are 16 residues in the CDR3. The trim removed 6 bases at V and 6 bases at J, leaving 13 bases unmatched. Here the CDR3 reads CASRTPASGTSNEQFF. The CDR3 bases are TGTGCCAGTAGAACTCCCGCCAGCGGGACTAGCAATGAGCAGTTCTTC.

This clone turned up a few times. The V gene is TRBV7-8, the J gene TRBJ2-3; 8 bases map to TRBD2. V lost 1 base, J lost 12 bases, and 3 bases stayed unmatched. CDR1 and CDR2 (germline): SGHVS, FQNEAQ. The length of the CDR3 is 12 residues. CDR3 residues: CASSLVREVQYF. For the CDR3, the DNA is TGTGCCAGCAGCTTAGTGCGGGAGGTCCAGTATTTT. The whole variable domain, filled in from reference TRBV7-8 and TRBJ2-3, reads GAGVSQSPRYKVAKRGQDVALRCDPISGHVSLFWYQQALGQGPEFLTYFQNEAQLDKSGLPSDRFFAERPEGSVSTLKIQRTQQEDSAVYLCASSLVREVQYFGPGTRLTVL.

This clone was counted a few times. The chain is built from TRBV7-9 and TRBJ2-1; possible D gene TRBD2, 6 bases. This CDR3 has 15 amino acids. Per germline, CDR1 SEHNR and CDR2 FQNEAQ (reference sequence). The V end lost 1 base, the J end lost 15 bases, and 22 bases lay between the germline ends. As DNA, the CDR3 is TGTGCCAGCAGCTTAGATTTGAGTAGCGGTGGAAATCGGTTCTTC. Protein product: CASSLDLSSGGNRFF.

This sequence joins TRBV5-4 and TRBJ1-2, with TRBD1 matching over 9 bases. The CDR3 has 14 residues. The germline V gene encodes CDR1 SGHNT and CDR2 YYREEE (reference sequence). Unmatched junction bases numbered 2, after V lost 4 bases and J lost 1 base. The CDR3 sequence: CASSPDRGNYGYTF. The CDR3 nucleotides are TGTGCCAGCAGCCCGGACAGGGGTAACTATGGCTACACCTTC. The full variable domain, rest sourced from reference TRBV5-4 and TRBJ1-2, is ETGVTQSPTHLIKTRGQQVTLRCSSQSGHNTVSWYQQALGQGPQFIFQYYREEENGRGNFPPRFSGLQFPNYSSELNVNALELDDSALYLCASSPDRGNYGYTFGSGTRLTVV.

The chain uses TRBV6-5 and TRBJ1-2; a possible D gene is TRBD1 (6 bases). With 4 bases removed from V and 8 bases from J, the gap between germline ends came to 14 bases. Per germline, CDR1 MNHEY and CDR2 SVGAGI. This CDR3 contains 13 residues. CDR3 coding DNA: TGTGCCAGCAGTTCCCCAGGGGAGGTCGGCTACACCTTC. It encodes CASSSPGEVGYTF.

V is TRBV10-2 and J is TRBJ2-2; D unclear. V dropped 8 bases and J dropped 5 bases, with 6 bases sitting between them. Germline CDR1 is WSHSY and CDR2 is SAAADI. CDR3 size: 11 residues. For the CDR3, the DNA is TGCGCCAGCTTTCGGACCGGGGAGCTGTTTTTT. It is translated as CASFRTGELFF.

For the CDR3, the DNA is TGTGCCAGCAGCTTAACGTGGGTGGATCAGCCCCAGCATTTT. This codes for CASSLTWVDQPQHF. The chain couples TRBV7-8 to TRBJ1-5; D is undetermined. V dropped 2 bases and J dropped 5 bases, with 10 bases sitting between them. Germline CDR1 reads SGHVS; CDR2 reads FQNEAQ. The CDR3 extends over 14 amino acids.

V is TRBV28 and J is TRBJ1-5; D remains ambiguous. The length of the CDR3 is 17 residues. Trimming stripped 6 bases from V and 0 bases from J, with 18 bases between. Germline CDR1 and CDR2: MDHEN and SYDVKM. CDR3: CASSVGRVGNSNQPQHF. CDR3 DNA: TGTGCCAGCAGCGTGGGTAGGGTTGGGAATAGCAATCAGCCCCAGCATTTT.

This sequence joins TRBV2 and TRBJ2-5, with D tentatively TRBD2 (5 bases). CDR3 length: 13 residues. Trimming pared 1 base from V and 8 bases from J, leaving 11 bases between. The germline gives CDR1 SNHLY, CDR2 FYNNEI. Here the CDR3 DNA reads TGTGCCAGCAGTGAAGGTGTTTCGGGAACCCAGTACTTC. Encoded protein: CASSEGVSGTQYF.

The CDR3 nucleotides read TGCGCCAGCAGCCCCGGAGTCGGCCCATTGACACCCCTCCACTTT. The encoded protein is CASSPGVGPLTPLHF. The genes are TRBV5-1 and TRBJ1-6; D is unresolved. V was cut by 4 bases and J by 11 bases, with 19 bases left in between. The CDR3 contains 15 residues. In germline, CDR1 is SGHRS, CDR2 YFSETQ.

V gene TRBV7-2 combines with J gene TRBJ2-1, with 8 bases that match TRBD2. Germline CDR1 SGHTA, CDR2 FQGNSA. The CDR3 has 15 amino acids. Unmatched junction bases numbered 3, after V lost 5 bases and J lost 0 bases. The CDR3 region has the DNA TGTGCCAGCAGCCACACTAGCGGCTCCTACAATGAGCAGTTCTTC. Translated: CASSHTSGSYNEQFF.

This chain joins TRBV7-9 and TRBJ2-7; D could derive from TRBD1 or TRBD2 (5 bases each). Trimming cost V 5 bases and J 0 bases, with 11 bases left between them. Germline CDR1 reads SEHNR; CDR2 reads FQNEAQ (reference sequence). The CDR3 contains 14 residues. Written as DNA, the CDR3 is TGTGCCAGCAGCGCCGGGACCCCCTCCTACGAGCAGTACTTC. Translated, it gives CASSAGTPSYEQYF.

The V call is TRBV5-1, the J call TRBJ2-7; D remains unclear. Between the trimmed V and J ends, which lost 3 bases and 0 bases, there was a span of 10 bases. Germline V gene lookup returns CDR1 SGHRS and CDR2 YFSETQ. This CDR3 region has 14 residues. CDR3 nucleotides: TGCGCCAGCAGCTCTTGGGGTTCCTCCTACGAGCAGTACTTC. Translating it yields CASSSWGSSYEQYF.

The CDR3 nucleotides read TGTGCCAGCAGCTTGAATATTATGAACACTGAAGCTTTCTTT. Translating it yields CASSLNIMNTEAFF. This chain uses TRBV7-8 with TRBJ1-1; D unclear. Trimming took 3 bases from V and 0 from J, leaving 8 bases between them. Per germline, CDR1 SGHVS and CDR2 FQNEAQ. CDR3 length: 14 residues.

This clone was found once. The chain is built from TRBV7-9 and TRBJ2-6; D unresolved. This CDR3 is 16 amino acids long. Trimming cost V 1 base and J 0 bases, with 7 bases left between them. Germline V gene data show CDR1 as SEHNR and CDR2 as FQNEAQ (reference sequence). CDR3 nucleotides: TGTGCCAGCAGCTTAGGGGCAGTCTCTGGGGCCAACGTCCTGACTTTC. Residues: CASSLGAVSGANVLTF.

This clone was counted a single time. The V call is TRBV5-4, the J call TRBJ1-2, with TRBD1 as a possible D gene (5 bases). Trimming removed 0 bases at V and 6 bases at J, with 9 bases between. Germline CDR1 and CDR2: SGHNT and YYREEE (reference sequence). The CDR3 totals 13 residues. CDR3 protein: CASSLEQEDGYTF. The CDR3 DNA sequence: TGTGCCAGCAGCTTGGAACAGGAGGATGGCTACACCTTC.

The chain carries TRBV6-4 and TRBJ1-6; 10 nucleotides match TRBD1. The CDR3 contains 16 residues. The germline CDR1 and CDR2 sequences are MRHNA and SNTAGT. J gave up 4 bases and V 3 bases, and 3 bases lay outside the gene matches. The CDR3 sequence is CASSDTDRGYNSPLHF. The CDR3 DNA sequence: TGTGCCAGCAGTGATACGGACAGGGGGTATAATTCACCCCTCCACTTT.

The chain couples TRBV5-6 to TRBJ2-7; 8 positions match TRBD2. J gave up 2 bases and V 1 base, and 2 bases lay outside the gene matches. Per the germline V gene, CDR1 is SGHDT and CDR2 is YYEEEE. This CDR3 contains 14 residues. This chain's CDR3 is CASSLMREAYEQYF. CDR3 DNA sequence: TGTGCCAGCAGCTTGATGCGGGAGGCCTACGAGCAGTACTTC.

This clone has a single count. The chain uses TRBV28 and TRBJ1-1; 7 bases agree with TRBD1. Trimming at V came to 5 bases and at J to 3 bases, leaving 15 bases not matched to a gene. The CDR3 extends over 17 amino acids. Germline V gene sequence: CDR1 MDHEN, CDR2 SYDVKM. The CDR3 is CASSIPLGQSVHTEAFF. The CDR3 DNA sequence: TGTGCCAGCAGTATCCCTTTGGGACAGAGCGTACACACTGAAGCTTTCTTT.

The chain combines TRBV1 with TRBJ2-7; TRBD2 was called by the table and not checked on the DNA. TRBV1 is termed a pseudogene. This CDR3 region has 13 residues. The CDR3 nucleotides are TGCACCAGCAGCCGGGACTACGCCTACGAGCAGTACTTC. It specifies CTSSRDYAYEQYF.

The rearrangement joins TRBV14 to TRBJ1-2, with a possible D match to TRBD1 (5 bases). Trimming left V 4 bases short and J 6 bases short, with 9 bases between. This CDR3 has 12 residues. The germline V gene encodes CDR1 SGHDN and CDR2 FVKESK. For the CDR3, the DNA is TGTGCCAGCAGCCGCTGGGGGGATGGCTACACCTTC. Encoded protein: CASSRWGDGYTF.

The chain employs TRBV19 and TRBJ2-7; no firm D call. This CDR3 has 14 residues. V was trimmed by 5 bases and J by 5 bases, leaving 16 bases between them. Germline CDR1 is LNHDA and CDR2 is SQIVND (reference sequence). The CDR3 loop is CASSWGNEVDEQYF. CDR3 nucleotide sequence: TGTGCCAGTAGTTGGGGAAATGAAGTCGACGAGCAGTACTTC.

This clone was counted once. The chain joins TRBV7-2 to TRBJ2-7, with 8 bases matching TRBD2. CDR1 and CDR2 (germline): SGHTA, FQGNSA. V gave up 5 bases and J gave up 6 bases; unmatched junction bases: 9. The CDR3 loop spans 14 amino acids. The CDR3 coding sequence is TGTGCCAGCAGCCGGAGCGGGAGAAGCTTCGAGCAGTACTTC. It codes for CASSRSGRSFEQYF.

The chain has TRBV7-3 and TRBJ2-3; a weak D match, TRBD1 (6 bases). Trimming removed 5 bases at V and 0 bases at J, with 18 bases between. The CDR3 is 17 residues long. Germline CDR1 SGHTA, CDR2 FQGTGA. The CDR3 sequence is CASSPGWGGGSTDTQYF. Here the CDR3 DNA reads TGTGCCAGCAGCCCGGGTTGGGGTGGGGGCAGCACAGATACGCAGTATTTT.